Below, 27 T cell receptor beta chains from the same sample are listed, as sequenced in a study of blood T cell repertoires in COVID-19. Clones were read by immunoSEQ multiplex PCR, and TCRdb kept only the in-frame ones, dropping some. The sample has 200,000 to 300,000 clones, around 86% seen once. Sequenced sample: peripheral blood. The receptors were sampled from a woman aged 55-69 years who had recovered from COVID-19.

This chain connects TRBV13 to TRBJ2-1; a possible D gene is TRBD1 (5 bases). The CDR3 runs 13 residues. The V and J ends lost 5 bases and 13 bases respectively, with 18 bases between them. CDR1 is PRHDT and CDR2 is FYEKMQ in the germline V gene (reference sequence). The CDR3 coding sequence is TGTGCCAGCAGCGTACAAGGGGCTAAAGGACAGTTCTTC. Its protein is CASSVQGAKGQFF.

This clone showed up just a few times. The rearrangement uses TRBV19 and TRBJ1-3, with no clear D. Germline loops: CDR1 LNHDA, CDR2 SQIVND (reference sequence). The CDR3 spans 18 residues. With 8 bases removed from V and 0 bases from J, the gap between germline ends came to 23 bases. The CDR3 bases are TGTGCCAGTCTCCCAGTGTACGGAGAACCTTACTCTGGAAACACCATATATTTT. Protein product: CASLPVYGEPYSGNTIYF.

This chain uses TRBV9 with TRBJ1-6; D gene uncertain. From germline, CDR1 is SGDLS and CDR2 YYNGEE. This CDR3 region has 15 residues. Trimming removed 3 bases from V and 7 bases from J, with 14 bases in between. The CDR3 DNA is TGTGCCAGCAGCGAGACCGCCGGGGAAAATTCACCCCTCCACTTT. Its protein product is CASSETAGENSPLHF.

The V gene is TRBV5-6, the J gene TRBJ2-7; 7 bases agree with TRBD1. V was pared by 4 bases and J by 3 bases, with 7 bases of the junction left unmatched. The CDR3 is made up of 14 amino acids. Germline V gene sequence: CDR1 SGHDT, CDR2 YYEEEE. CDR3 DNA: TGTGCCAGCAGCCCAGCCCGGGACAGCTACGAGCAGTACTTC. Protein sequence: CASSPARDSYEQYF. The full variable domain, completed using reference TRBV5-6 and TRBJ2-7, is DAGVTQSPTHLIKTRGQQVTLRCSPKSGHDTVSWYQQALGQGPQFIFQYYEEEERQRGNFPDRFSGHQFPNYSSELNVNALLLGDSALYLCASSPARDSYEQYFGPGTRLTVT.

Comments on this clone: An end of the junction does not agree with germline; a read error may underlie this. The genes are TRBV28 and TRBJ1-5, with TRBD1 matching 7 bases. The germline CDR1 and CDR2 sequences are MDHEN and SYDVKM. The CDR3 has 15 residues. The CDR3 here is CASSSKGASSQPQHF. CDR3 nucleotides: TGTGCCAGCAGTTCCAAGGGGGCCAGCAGTCAGCCCCAGCATTTT.

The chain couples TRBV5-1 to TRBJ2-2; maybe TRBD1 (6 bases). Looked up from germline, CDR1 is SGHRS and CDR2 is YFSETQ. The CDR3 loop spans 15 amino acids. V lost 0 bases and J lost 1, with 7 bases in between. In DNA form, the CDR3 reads TGCGCCAGCAGCTTGGGACAGGAGAACACCGGGGAGCTGTTTTTT. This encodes CASSLGQENTGELFF. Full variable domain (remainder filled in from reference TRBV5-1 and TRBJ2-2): KAGVTQTPRYLIKTRGQQVTLSCSPISGHRSVSWYQQTPGQGLQFLFEYFSETQRNKGNFPGRFSGRQFSNSRSEMNVSTLELGDSALYLCASSLGQENTGELFFGEGSRLTVL.

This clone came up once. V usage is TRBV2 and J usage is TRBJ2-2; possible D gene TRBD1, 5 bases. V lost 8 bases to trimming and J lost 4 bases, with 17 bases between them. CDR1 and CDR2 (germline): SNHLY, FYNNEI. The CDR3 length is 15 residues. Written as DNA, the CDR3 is TGTGCCAGCGTAAGGGGTATCCCAGTCACCGGGGAGCTGTTTTTT. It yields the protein CASVRGIPVTGELFF.

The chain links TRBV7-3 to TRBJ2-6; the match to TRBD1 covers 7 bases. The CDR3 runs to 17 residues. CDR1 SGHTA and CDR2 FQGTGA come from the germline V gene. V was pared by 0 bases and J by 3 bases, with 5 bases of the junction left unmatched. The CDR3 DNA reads TGTGCCAGCAGCTTAACAGGGGGCCAAGATGGGGCCAACGTCCTGACTTTC. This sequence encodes CASSLTGGQDGANVLTF.

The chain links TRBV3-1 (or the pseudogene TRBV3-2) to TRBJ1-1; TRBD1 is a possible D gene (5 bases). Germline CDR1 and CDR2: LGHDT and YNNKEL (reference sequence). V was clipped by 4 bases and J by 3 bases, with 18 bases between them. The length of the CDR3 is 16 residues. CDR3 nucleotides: TGTGCCAGCAGCCTGTGGGTCCAATCGGGGGACACTGAAGCTTTCTTT. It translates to CASSLWVQSGDTEAFF.

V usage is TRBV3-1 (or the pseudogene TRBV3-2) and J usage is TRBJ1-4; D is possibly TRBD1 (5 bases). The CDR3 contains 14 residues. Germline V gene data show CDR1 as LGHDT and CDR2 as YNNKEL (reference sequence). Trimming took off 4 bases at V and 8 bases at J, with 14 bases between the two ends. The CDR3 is CASSLSRAVEKLFF. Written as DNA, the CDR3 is TGTGCCAGCAGCCTAAGCAGGGCGGTGGAAAAACTGTTTTTT.

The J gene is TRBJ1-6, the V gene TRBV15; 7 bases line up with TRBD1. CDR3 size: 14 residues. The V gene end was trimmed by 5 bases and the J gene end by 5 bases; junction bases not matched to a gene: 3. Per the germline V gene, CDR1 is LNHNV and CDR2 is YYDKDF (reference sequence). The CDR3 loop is CATSYGQDNSPLHF. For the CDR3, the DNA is TGTGCCACCAGCTACGGACAGGATAATTCACCCCTCCACTTT.

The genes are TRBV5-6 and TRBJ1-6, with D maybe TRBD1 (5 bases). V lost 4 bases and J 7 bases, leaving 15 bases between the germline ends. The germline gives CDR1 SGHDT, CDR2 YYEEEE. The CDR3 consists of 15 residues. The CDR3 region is CASSQLGRGNSPLHF. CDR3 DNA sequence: TGTGCCAGCAGCCAACTCGGACGGGGGAATTCACCCCTCCACTTT.

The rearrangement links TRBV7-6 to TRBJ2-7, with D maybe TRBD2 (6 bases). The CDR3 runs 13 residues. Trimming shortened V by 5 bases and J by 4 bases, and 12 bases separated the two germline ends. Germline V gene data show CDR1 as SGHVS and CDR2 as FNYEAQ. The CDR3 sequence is CASSTQSGYEQYF. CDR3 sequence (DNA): TGTGCCAGCAGCACTCAAAGCGGGTACGAGCAGTACTTC.

CDR3 DNA sequence: TGTGCCAGCAGCCAGGGACAGGGATCAGATACGCAGTATTTT. Translating gives CASSQGQGSDTQYF. This chain joins TRBV11-3 and TRBJ2-3; TRBD1 aligns across 9 bases. Germline CDR1 is SGHNT and CDR2 is YENEEA. V shed 5 bases, J shed 4 bases, and the junction held 4 bases outside the gene matches. CDR3 length: 14 amino acids.

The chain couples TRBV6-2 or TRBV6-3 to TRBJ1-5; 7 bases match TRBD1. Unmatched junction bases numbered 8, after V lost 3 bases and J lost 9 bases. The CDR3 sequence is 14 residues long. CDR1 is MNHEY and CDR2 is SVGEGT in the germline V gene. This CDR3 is CASSYSGGTGPQHF. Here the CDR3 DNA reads TGTGCCAGCAGTTATTCAGGGGGGACCGGGCCCCAGCATTTT.

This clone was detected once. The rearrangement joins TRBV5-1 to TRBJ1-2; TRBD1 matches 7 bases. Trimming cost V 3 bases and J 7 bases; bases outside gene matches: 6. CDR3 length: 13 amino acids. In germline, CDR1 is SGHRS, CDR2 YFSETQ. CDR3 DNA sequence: TGCGCCAGCAGCTCCTCGGGACAGTCTGGCTACACCTTC. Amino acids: CASSSSGQSGYTF.

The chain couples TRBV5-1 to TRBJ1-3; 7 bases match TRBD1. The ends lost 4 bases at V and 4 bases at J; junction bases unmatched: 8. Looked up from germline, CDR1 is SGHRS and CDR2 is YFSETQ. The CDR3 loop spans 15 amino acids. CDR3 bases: TGCGCCAGCAGCCCCCCAACAGGGGACGGAAACACCATATATTTT. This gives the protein CASSPPTGDGNTIYF.

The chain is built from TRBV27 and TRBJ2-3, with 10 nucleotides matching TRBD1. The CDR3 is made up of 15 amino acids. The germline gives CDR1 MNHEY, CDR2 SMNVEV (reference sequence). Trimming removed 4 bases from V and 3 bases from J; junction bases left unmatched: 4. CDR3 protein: CASSSDRGGTDTQYF. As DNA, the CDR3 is TGTGCCAGCAGTTCGGACAGGGGGGGGACAGATACGCAGTATTTT.

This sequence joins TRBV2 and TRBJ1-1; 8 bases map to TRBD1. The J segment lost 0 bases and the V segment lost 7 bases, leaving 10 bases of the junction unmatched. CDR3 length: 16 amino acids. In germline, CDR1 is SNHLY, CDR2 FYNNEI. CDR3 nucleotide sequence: TGTGCCAGCACGCGGGACAGGCGGGGCATGAACACTGAAGCTTTCTTT. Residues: CASTRDRRGMNTEAFF.

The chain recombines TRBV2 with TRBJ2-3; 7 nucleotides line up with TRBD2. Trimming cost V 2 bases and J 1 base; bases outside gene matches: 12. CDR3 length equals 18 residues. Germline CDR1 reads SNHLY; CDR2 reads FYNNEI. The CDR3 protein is CASSERSGARRGTDTQYF. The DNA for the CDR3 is TGTGCCAGCAGTGAAAGGAGCGGGGCCCGGAGGGGCACAGATACGCAGTATTTT.

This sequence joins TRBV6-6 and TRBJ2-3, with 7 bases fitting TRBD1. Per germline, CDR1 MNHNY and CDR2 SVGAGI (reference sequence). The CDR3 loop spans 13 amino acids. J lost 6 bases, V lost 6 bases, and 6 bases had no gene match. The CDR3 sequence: CASRSTGEDTQYF. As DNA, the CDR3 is TGTGCCAGCAGATCCACAGGGGAGGATACGCAGTATTTT.

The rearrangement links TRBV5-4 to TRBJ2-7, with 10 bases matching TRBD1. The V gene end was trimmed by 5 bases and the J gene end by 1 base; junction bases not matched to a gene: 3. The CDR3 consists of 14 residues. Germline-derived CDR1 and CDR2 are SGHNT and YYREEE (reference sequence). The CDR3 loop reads CASRTDRGSYEQYF. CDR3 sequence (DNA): TGTGCCAGCAGAACGGACAGGGGGTCCTACGAGCAGTACTTC.

This CDR3 reads CASSDLEYQPQHF. The CDR3 bases are TGTGCCAGCAGTGATTTAGAATATCAGCCCCAGCATTTT. This chain connects TRBV2 to TRBJ1-5; D ambiguous. Germline V gene data show CDR1 as SNHLY and CDR2 as FYNNEI. The length of the CDR3 is 13 residues. Trimming removed 3 bases from V and 5 bases from J, with 8 bases in between. Full variable domain (rest looked up from reference TRBV2 and TRBJ1-5): EPEVTQTPSHQVTQMGQEVILRCVPISNHLYFYWYRQILGQKVEFLVSFYNNEISEKSEIFDDQFSVERPDGSNFTLKIRSTKLEDSAMYFCASSDLEYQPQHFGDGTRLSIL.

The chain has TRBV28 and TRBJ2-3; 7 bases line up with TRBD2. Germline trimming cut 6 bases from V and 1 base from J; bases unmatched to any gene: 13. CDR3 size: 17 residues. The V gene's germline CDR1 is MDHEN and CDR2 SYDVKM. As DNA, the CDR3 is TGTGCCAGCAGCCCCCGGAAAGCGGGGCTTGGCACAGATACGCAGTATTTT. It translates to CASSPRKAGLGTDTQYF. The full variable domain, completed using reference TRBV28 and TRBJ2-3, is DVKVTQSSRYLVKRTGEKVFLECVQDMDHENMFWYRQDPGLGLRLIYFSYDVKMKEKGDIPEGYSVSREKKERFSLILESASTNQTSMYLCASSPRKAGLGTDTQYFGPGTRLTVL.

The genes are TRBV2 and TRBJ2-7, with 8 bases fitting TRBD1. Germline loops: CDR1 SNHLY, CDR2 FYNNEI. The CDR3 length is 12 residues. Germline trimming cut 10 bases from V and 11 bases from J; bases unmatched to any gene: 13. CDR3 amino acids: CATSRDRYFEYF. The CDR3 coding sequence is TGTGCCACCTCTAGGGACAGGTACTTCGAGTACTTC.

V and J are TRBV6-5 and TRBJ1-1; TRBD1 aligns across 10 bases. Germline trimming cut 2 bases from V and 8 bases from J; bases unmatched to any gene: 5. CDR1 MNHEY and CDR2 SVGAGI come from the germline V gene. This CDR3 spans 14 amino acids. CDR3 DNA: TGTGCCAGCAGTTACACTGACAGGGGGCGCGAAGCTTTCTTT. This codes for CASSYTDRGREAFF.

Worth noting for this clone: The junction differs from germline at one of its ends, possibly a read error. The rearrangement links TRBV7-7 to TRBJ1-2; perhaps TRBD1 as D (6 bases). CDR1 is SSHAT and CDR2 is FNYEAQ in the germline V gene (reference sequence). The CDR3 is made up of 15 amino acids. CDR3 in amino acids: CASSPLGGGDPCYTF. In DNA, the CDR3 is TGTGCTAGCAGCCCCCTGGGAGGGGGGGATCCGTGCTACACCTTC.